Below, 10 T cell receptor beta chains from the same sample are listed, as sequenced in a study of response to subunit inactivated influenza vaccine. TCRdb re-called the RT-PCR reads through MiXCR, storing one row per CDR3 protein. The sample records more than 550,000 distinct CDR3 sequences, 10% to 15% being singletons. The specimen was PBMCs from blood, collected on the day of vaccination. Every receptor here comes from a man aged 50 to 59 who received an inactivated influenza vaccine.

This chain uses TRBV4-3 with TRBJ1-5, with 11 bases aligning to TRBD1. Trimming cost V 3 bases and J 7 bases; bases outside gene matches: 8. Looked up from germline, CDR1 is LGHNA and CDR2 is YSLEER. The CDR3 has 16 residues. CDR3 in DNA: TGCGCCAGCAGCCAGGACAGGGGGCGCTTGGGACAGCCCCAGCATTTT. Its translation is CASSQDRGRLGQPQHF.

The chain combines TRBV20-1 with TRBJ2-3; 8 bases are shared with TRBD1. Germline V CDR1 and CDR2: DFQATT, SNEGSKA (reference sequence). This CDR3 comprises 14 residues. Germline trimming cut 8 bases from V and 4 bases from J; bases unmatched to any gene: 11. The CDR3 region has the DNA TGCAGTACCGACTGGACAGGGACATCAGATACGCAGTATTTT. Its translation: CSTDWTGTSDTQYF.

This clonotype came up a few times. V is TRBV7-2 and J is TRBJ2-7, with 9 bases identical to TRBD1. CDR3 length: 14 amino acids. Germline CDR1 and CDR2: SGHTA and FQGNSA. J lost 4 bases, V lost 3 bases, and 4 bases had no gene match. CDR3 sequence (DNA): TGTGCCAGCAGCTTCCGGGACAGGGTGTACGAGCAGTACTTC. Translating gives CASSFRDRVYEQYF.

This clonotype appeared a few times. V and J are TRBV6-2 or TRBV6-3 and TRBJ1-1; the D is unclear. From germline, CDR1 is MNHEY and CDR2 SVGEGT. V was pared by 2 bases and J by 6 bases, with 16 bases between. This CDR3 region has 15 residues. The CDR3 coding sequence is TGTGCCAGCAGTTACCCGACAAATTTTATGGCTGAAGCTTTCTTT. Residues: CASSYPTNFMAEAFF.

This clonotype was recorded a few times. This chain uses TRBV7-2 with TRBJ2-7; 11 nucleotides line up with TRBD2. The CDR3 sequence is 15 residues long. The V segment lost 8 bases and the J segment 5 bases; nucleotides outside the gene matches: 11. From germline, CDR1 is SGHTA and CDR2 FQGNSA. The CDR3 DNA reads as TGTGCCAGCTCTATAGCGGGAGGGCGTACGAACGAGCAGTACTTC. Encoded protein: CASSIAGGRTNEQYF.

This clonotype was picked up a small number of times. V gene TRBV20-1 combines with J gene TRBJ1-4; weak D call: TRBD1 (6 bases). Germline CDR1 reads DFQATT; CDR2 reads SNEGSKA (reference sequence). This CDR3 contains 13 residues. Trimming cost V 6 bases and J 6 bases, with 14 bases left between them. DNA of the CDR3: TGCAGTGCCCACGTACAGGGAGATGAAAAACTGTTTTTT. Encoded protein: CSAHVQGDEKLFF.

The J gene is TRBJ2-3, the V gene TRBV19, with TRBD2 matching over 9 bases. Per germline, CDR1 LNHDA and CDR2 SQIVND (reference sequence). The V gene end was trimmed by 4 bases and the J gene end by 2 bases; junction bases not matched to a gene: 7. CDR3 length: 16 amino acids. For the CDR3, the DNA is TGTGCCAGTAGTACACCTCCGGGACTAGCCACAGATACGCAGTATTTT. This translates into CASSTPPGLATDTQYF.

In its sample, this clonotype was seen many times. The gene calls are TRBV29-1 and TRBJ2-1, with 9 bases aligning to TRBD2. CDR1 is SQVTM and CDR2 is ANQGSEA in the germline V gene. J was trimmed by 2 bases and V by 7 bases; bases with no gene match: 12. The CDR3 spans 16 residues. The CDR3 is CSGSSHIAGAYNEQFF. DNA for the CDR3: TGCAGCGGTTCATCCCACATAGCGGGAGCCTACAATGAGCAGTTCTTC.

The table lists this clonotype with a few counts. This sequence joins TRBV29-1 and TRBJ2-1; 10 bases agree with TRBD1. The CDR3 consists of 14 residues. Losses at the gene ends were 5 bases for V and 6 bases for J; bases not matched to a gene: 7. CDR1 and CDR2 from the germline V gene are SQVTM and ANQGSEA. CDR3 sequence reads: CSVTGTGEVNEQFF. DNA of the CDR3: TGCAGCGTTACGGGGACAGGGGAGGTCAATGAGCAGTTCTTC.

This clonotype was detected only a few times. The rearrangement uses TRBV5-1 and TRBJ2-3; 14 bases fit TRBD2. Trimming cost V 4 bases and J 8 bases; bases outside gene matches: 9. The CDR3 contains 16 residues. Germline values: CDR1 SGHRS, CDR2 YFSETQ. DNA for the CDR3: TGCGCCAGCAGCCCCGGGACTAGCGGGGGTCGGCGTACGCAGTATTTT. Translated, it gives CASSPGTSGGRRTQYF.